This T cell receptor beta chain was observed in a study of blood T cell repertoires in COVID-19. V shed 2 bases, J shed 8 bases, and the junction held 7 bases outside the gene matches. The CDR3 extends over 15 amino acids. Per the germline V gene, CDR1 is MNHNS and CDR2 is SASEGT. Cohort allocation depended upon clinical history that participants reported. Sequencing used immunoSEQ multiplex PCR; TCRdb keeps in-frame clones, though not all of them. The sample includes about 320,000 clones, 85% of them seen just once. V usage is TRBV6-1 and J usage is TRBJ1-4; 8 nucleotides match TRBD1. Source material: PBMCs or T cells enriched from blood (not recorded which). The receptor was isolated from a woman in her twenties or thirties who had been exposed to COVID-19. In DNA, the CDR3 is TGTGCCAGCAGTGAACGGGACAGACAGGGGGAAAAACTGTTTTTT. Protein sequence: CASSERDRQGEKLFF.